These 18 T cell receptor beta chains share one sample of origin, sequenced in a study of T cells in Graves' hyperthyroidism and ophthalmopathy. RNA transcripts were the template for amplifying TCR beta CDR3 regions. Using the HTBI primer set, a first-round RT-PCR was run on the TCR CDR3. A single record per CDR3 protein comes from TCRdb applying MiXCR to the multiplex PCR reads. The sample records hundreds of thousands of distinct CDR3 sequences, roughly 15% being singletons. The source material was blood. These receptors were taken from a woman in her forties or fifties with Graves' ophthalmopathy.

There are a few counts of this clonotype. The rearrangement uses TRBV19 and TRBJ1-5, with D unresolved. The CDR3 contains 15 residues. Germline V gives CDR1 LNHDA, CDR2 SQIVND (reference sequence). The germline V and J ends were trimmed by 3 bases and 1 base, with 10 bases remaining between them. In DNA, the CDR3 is TGTGCCAGTAGTATTGGCGTTTCGAGCAATCAGCCCCAGCATTTT. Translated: CASSIGVSSNQPQHF.

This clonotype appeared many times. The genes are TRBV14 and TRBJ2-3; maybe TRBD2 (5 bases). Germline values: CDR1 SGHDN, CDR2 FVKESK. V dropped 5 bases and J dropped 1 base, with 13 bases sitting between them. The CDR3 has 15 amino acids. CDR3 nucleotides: TGTGCCAGCAGCAGCCCAGAGAGGGGCACAGATACGCAGTATTTT. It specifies CASSSPERGTDTQYF.

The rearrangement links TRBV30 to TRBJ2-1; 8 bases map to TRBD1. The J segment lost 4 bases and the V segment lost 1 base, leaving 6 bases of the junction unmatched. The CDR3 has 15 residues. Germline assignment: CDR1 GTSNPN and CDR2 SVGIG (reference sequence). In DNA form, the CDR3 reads TGTGCCTGGAGTGGGGGGCAGGGGGCTTACAATGAGCAGTTCTTC. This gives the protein CAWSGGQGAYNEQFF.

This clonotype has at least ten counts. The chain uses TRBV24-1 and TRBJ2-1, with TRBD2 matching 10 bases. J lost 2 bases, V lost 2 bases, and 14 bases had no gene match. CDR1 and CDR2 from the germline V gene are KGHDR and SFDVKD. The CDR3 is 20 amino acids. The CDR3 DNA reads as TGTGCCACCAGTGATTACGTTAAGCGGGAGGGCCTACCAACCTACAATGAGCAGTTCTTC. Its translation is CATSDYVKREGLPTYNEQFF.

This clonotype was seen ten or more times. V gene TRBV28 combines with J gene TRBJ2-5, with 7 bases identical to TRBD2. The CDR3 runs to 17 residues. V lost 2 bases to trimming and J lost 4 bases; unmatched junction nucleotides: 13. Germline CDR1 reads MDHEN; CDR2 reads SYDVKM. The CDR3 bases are TGTGCCAGCAGTTTACGTGACGGGACTACCCCTCCAGAGACCCAGTACTTC. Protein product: CASSLRDGTTPPETQYF.

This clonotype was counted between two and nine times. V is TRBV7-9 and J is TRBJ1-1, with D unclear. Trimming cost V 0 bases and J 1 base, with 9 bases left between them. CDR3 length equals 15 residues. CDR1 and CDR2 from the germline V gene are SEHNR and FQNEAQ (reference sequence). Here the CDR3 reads CASSLARFGNTEAFF. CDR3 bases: TGTGCCAGCAGCTTAGCGCGTTTCGGGAACACTGAAGCTTTCTTT.

CDR3 sequence: CASSQTGSGANVLTF. The CDR3 nucleotides are TGTGCCAGCAGCCAGACAGGGTCTGGGGCCAACGTCCTGACTTTC. The chain is built from TRBV14 and TRBJ2-6; 7 bases align to TRBD1. From germline, CDR1 is SGHDN and CDR2 FVKESK. CDR3 length: 15 amino acids. After removal of 3 bases from V and 1 base from J, the junction contained 0 bases not matched to a gene.

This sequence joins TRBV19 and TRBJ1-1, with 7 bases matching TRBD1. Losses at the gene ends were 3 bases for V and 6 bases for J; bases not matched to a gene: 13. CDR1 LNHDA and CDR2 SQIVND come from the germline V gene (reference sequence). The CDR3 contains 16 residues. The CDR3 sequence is CASSILRRQGDSEAFF. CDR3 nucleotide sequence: TGTGCCAGTAGTATCCTCCGCCGACAGGGTGATTCTGAAGCTTTCTTT.

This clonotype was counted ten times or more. CDR3 sequence reads: CATSDPFGGTEAFF. The CDR3 DNA reads TGTGCCACCAGTGATCCATTCGGCGGAACTGAAGCTTTCTTT. The gene calls are TRBV24-1 and TRBJ1-1, with D unclear. The CDR3 runs 14 residues. V shed 3 bases and J shed 5 bases, with 12 bases lying between them. CDR1 and CDR2 (germline): KGHDR, SFDVKD.

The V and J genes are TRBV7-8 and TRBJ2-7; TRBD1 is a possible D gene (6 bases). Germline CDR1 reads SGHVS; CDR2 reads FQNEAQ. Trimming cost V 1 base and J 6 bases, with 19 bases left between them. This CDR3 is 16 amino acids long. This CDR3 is CASSLGAGTMDLEQYF. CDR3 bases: TGTGCCAGCAGCTTAGGGGCCGGGACAATGGATCTCGAGCAGTACTTC.

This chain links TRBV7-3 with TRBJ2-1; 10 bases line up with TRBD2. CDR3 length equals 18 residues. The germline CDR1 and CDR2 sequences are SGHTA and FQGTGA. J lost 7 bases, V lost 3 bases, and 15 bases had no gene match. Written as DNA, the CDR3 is TGTGCCAGCAGCTTGGGATACTCCTTTCGAGCGGGAGGGAATGAGCAGTTCTTC. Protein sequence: CASSLGYSFRAGGNEQFF. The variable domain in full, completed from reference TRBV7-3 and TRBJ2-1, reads GAGVSQTPSNKVTEKGKYVELRCDPISGHTALYWYRQSLGQGPEFLIYFQGTGAADDSGLPNDRFFAVRPEGSVSTLKIQRTERGDSAVYLCASSLGYSFRAGGNEQFFGPGTRLTVL.

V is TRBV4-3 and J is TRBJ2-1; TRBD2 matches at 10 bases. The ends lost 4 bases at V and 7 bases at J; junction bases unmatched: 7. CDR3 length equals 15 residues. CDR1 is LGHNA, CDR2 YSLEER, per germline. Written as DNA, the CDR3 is TGCGCCAGCAGCCTCGGGACTAGCGCGTTGAATGAGCAGTTCTTC. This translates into CASSLGTSALNEQFF.

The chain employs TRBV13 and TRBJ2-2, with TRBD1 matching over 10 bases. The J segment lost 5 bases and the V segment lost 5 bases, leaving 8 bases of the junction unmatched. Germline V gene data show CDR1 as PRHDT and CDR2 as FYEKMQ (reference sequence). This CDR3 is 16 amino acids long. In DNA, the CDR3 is TGTGCCAGCAGCGAAAGGACAGGGGGTATAACCGGGGAGCTGTTTTTT. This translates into CASSERTGGITGELFF.

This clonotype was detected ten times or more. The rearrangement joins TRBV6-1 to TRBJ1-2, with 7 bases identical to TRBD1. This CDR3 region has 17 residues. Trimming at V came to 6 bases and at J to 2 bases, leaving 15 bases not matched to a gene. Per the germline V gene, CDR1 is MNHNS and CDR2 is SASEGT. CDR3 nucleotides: TGTGCCAGCAGGTCGCGCCTAAGGGACAGACGGAACTATGGCTACACCTTC. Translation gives CASRSRLRDRRNYGYTF.

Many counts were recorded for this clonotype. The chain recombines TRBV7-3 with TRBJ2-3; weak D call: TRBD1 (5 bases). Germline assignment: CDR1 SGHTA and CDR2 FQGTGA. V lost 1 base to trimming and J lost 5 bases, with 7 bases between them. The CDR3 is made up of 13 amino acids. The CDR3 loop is CASSLRRGDTQYF. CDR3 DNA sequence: TGTGCCAGCAGCTTAAGAAGGGGAGATACGCAGTATTTT. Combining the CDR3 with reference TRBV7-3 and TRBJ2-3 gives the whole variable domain GAGVSQTPSNKVTEKGKYVELRCDPISGHTALYWYRQSLGQGPEFLIYFQGTGAADDSGLPNDRFFAVRPEGSVSTLKIQRTERGDSAVYLCASSLRRGDTQYFGPGTRLTVL.

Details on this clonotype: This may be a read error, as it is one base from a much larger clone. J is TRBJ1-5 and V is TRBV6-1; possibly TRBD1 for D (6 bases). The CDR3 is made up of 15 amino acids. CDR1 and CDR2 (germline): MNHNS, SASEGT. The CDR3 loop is CASSDGGQGSQSQHF. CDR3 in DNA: TGTGCCAGCAGTGACGGGGGCCAGGGGAGTCAGTCCCAGCATTTT.

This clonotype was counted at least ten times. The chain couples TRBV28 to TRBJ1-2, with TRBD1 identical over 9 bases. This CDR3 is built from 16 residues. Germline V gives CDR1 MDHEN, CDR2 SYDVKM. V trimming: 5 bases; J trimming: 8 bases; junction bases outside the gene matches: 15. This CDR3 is CASSTGQGFKGFGYTF. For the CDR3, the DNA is TGTGCCAGCAGTACAGGACAGGGGTTTAAGGGGTTCGGCTACACCTTC.

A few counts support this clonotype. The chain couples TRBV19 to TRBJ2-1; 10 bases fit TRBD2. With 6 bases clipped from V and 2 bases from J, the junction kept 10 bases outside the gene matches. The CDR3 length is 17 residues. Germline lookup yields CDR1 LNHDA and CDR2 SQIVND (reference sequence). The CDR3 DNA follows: TGTGCCAGTAGAAAGCGGGAGGGCCTTAGGGCCTACAATGAGCAGTTCTTC. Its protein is CASRKREGLRAYNEQFF.